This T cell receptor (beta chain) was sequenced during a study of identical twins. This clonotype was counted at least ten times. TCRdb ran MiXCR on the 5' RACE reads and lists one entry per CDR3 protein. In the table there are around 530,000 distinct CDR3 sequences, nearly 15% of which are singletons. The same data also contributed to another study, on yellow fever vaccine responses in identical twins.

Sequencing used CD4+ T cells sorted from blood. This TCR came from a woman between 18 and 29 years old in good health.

CDR3 nucleotide sequence: TGTGCCAGCAGTGGGACAGGGGGCTGGCGTTTGGAGGCTTTCTTT. It encodes CASSGTGGWRLEAFF. This chain joins TRBV12-3 or TRBV12-4 and TRBJ1-1; 12 bases align to TRBD1. The V and J ends lost 5 bases and 11 bases, in that order; junction bases with no gene match: 12. CDR3 length: 15 amino acids.